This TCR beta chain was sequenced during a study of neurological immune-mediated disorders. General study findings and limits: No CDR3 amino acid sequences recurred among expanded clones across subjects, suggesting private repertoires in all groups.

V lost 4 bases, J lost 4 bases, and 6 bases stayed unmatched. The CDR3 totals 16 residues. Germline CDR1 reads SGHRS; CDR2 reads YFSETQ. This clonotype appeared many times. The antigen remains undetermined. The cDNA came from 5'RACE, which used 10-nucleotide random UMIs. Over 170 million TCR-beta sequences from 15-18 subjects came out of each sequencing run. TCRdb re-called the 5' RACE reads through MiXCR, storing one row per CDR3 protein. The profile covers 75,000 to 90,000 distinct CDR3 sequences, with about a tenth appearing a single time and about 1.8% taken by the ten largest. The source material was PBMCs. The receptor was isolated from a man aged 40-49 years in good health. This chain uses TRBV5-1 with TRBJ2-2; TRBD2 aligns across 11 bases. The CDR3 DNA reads TGCGCCAGCAGCGCTCCGACTAGCGGGATCACCGGGGAGCTGTTTTTT. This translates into CASSAPTSGITGELFF.